Below are 17 T cell receptor beta chains sequenced from a single sample in a study of technical replicates of blood from several donors. The method was immunoSEQ multiplex PCR; TCRdb's version includes in-frame clones alone and lacks a portion of them. Among roughly 45,000 clones listed, 90% to 95% were seen once. Material: PBMCs. These receptors were obtained from a human donor in good health. Some clones in this sample may be carry-over from other donors' samples.

V and J are TRBV6-1 and TRBJ1-2; 7 positions match TRBD1. Germline V lookup: CDR1 MNHNS, CDR2 SASEGT. The V and J ends lost 1 base and 8 bases, in that order; junction bases with no gene match: 7. This CDR3 spans 14 amino acids. CDR3 protein: CASSEGPTGYGYTF. The CDR3 DNA follows: TGTGCCAGCAGTGAAGGACCGACAGGGTACGGCTACACCTTC.

The chain joins TRBV9 to TRBJ1-1; 7 nucleotides line up with TRBD1. The length of the CDR3 is 14 residues. The germline V gene has CDR1 SGDLS and CDR2 YYNGEE. Trimming cost V 4 bases and J 4 bases; bases outside gene matches: 7. The CDR3 loop reads CASSSTGDGTEAFF. The CDR3 bases are TGTGCCAGCAGCTCTACAGGGGACGGCACTGAAGCTTTCTTT.

This CDR3 reads CASSQETGGTQPQHF. In nucleotides, the CDR3 is TGTGCCAGCAGCCAGGAGACAGGGGGCACTCAGCCCCAGCATTTT. The V and J genes are TRBV4-2 and TRBJ1-5; TRBD1 aligns across 10 bases. Germline V gene sequence: CDR1 LGHNA, CDR2 YNFKEQ. CDR3 size: 15 residues. The junction had 5 bases not matched to a gene; V was cut back by 3 bases and J by 6 bases.

The chain links TRBV6-6 to TRBJ2-7, with a tentative D call TRBD2 (6 bases). Trimming left V 9 bases short and J 6 bases short, with 21 bases between. In germline, CDR1 is MNHNY, CDR2 SVGAGI (reference sequence). The CDR3 consists of 14 residues. The CDR3 nucleotides are TGTGCCAGTTCCTCTGGGGACTGGTTAATCGAGCAGTACTTC. It is translated as CASSSGDWLIEQYF.

The CDR3 nucleotides read TGTGCCAGCAGGGGAAGGGGGGGGAACACTGAAGCTTTCTTT. As protein: CASRGRGGNTEAFF. The J gene is TRBJ1-1, the V gene TRBV2; the D gene is possibly TRBD1 (6 bases). Trimming removed 6 bases at V and 1 base at J, with 12 bases between. The germline CDR1 and CDR2 sequences are SNHLY and FYNNEI. CDR3 size: 14 residues.

The chain employs TRBV2 and TRBJ1-2; tentative D call: TRBD1 (5 bases). This CDR3 has 14 amino acids. Germline V CDR1 and CDR2: SNHLY, FYNNEI. Trimming took 5 bases from V and 4 from J, leaving 14 bases between them. CDR3: CASSIPGRSYGYTF. The CDR3 nucleotides are TGTGCCAGCAGTATTCCAGGGAGGTCCTATGGCTACACCTTC.

This sequence joins TRBV7-9 and TRBJ2-2, with D possibly matching TRBD2 (6 bases). CDR3 length equals 15 residues. The V end was cut by 5 bases, the J end by 0 bases, with 10 bases between. The germline V gene has CDR1 SEHNR and CDR2 FQNEAQ (reference sequence). This chain's CDR3 is CASSPRDSNTGELFF. In DNA form, the CDR3 reads TGTGCCAGCAGCCCGAGGGACTCGAACACCGGGGAGCTGTTTTTT.

The chain joins TRBV27 to TRBJ2-3; 7 bases line up with TRBD2. This CDR3 spans 15 amino acids. V gave up 6 bases and J gave up 1 base; unmatched junction bases: 7. CDR1 and CDR2 (germline): MNHEY, SMNVEV (reference sequence). CDR3 sequence reads: CASRVSGDRTDTQYF. CDR3 bases: TGTGCCAGCAGGGTAAGCGGGGACCGCACAGATACGCAGTATTTT.

The V and J genes are TRBV19 and TRBJ2-1; 11 nucleotides line up with TRBD1. This CDR3 has 15 residues. The V gene's germline CDR1 is LNHDA and CDR2 SQIVND (reference sequence). Trimming removed 11 bases from V and 8 bases from J; junction bases left unmatched: 14. DNA of the CDR3: TGTGCCGCCAGTTTGGGGACAGGGGGAGTGGATGAGCAGTTCTTC. This gives the protein CAASLGTGGVDEQFF.

This clone was detected ten times or more. The chain uses TRBV7-2 and TRBJ1-2, with D maybe TRBD1 (6 bases). The V and J ends lost 7 bases and 4 bases respectively, with 10 bases between them. This CDR3 comprises 12 residues. CDR1 SGHTA and CDR2 FQGNSA come from the germline V gene. The CDR3 loop reads CASTKGVYGYTF. The CDR3 coding sequence is TGTGCCAGCACCAAGGGGGTCTATGGCTACACCTTC. Together with reference TRBV7-2 and TRBJ1-2, the CDR3 gives the full variable domain: GAGVSQSPSNKVTEKGKDVELRCDPISGHTALYWYRQSLGQGLEFLIYFQGNSAPDKSGLPSDRFSAERTGGSVSTLTIQRTQQEDSAVYLCASTKGVYGYTFGSGTRLTVV.

The chain employs TRBV4-2 and TRBJ1-3; D is unclear. The germline CDR1 and CDR2 sequences are LGHNA and YNFKEQ. CDR3 length: 14 amino acids. V lost 3 bases and J 0 bases, leaving 6 bases between the germline ends. CDR3 loop: CASSQESSGNTIYF. CDR3 DNA: TGTGCCAGCAGCCAGGAGAGCTCTGGAAACACCATATATTTT.

The chain employs TRBV4-1 and TRBJ1-6; a weak D match, TRBD1 (5 bases). Trimming stripped 4 bases from V and 10 bases from J, with 23 bases between. Germline V gene lookup returns CDR1 MGHRA and CDR2 YSYEKL. The CDR3 has 17 amino acids. Here the CDR3 reads CASSPGRARGLRSPLHF. The CDR3 DNA follows: TGCGCCAGCAGCCCGGGCAGGGCCCGGGGGTTAAGATCACCCCTCCACTTT.

This clone was seen more than once but under ten times. The chain joins TRBV6-5 to TRBJ2-1; TRBD1 matches 10 bases. The CDR3 sequence is 15 residues long. V was pared by 8 bases and J by 7 bases, with 11 bases of the junction left unmatched. In germline, CDR1 is MNHEY, CDR2 SVGAGI. The CDR3 coding sequence is TGTGCCAGCCGACCGCGACAGGGGGCGGAAAATGAGCAGTTCTTC. Protein product: CASRPRQGAENEQFF.

This chain links TRBV29-1 with TRBJ2-7; 7 nucleotides agree with TRBD1. V lost 7 bases to trimming and J lost 3 bases; unmatched junction nucleotides: 6. Germline V gives CDR1 SQVTM, CDR2 ANQGSEA. The CDR3 covers 12 residues. The CDR3 sequence is CSGQGVGYEQYF. CDR3 sequence (DNA): TGCAGCGGGCAGGGGGTCGGCTACGAGCAGTACTTC.

The chain is built from TRBV6-1 and TRBJ1-6; 7 bases map to TRBD1. Germline V gene sequence: CDR1 MNHNS, CDR2 SASEGT. The CDR3 runs 17 residues. The V segment lost 1 base and the J segment 0 bases; nucleotides outside the gene matches: 3. The CDR3 is CASSEVTGASYNSPLHF. Here the CDR3 DNA reads TGTGCCAGCAGTGAAGTTACAGGGGCCTCCTATAATTCACCCCTCCACTTT.

The chain has TRBV27 and TRBJ1-1, with 11 bases that match TRBD1. V lost 6 bases to trimming and J lost 4 bases; unmatched junction nucleotides: 7. This CDR3 spans 15 amino acids. Germline V CDR1 and CDR2: MNHEY, SMNVEV (reference sequence). The CDR3 coding sequence is TGTGCCAGCAGGAAAGGGACAGGGGGGATCACTGAAGCTTTCTTT. Translating gives CASRKGTGGITEAFF.

This clone was picked up one time. The rearrangement joins TRBV2 to TRBJ1-2, with a weak D call TRBD1 (6 bases). The V gene lost 6 bases and the J gene lost 4 bases, with 15 bases spanning the gap. The CDR3 totals 14 residues. CDR1 and CDR2 from the germline V gene are SNHLY and FYNNEI. The CDR3 region is CASRTGPGVYGYTF. CDR3 bases: TGTGCCAGCAGAACAGGGCCTGGGGTCTATGGCTACACCTTC.